The clone carrying this TCR beta chain was detected once. The data originate from a study of T cell changes during pregnancy in multiple sclerosis. Germline assignment: CDR1 SEHNR and CDR2 FQNEAQ (reference sequence). Trimming removed 7 bases from V and 2 bases from J, with 12 bases in between. The CDR3 is made up of 14 amino acids. Sequencing was performed with immunoSEQ multiplex PCR; in TCRdb, only in-frame clones are kept and a portion is missing. The sample carries around 83,000 clones, about 93% recorded once. V gene TRBV7-9 combines with J gene TRBJ2-1; D not certain. The origin of this receptor is a female donor with multiple sclerosis, enrolled in a pregnancy study. Material: CD4+ T cells from peripheral blood mononuclear cells, obtained in the second trimester of pregnancy. The CDR3 is CASTYDTTYNEQFF. The CDR3 region has the DNA TGTGCCAGCACCTACGACACGACCTACAATGAGCAGTTCTTC.